The clone carrying this T cell receptor (beta chain) was seen just once. This entry comes from a study of blood T cell repertoires in COVID-19. Study background: Donors in the United States, Italy and Spain gave samples during acute or convalescent COVID-19. The analysed material was cDNA or gDNA that came from T cells, B-cell-depleted T cells, or PBMCs.

Original processing notes: Nucleated cell number was recorded as an estimate derived from reference gene primer amplification. The table came from immunoSEQ multiplex PCR; TCRdb's copy has only in-frame clones and leaves some out. The V and J calls and clone size were taken over from that table, and D and trimming were inferred from the DNA. The profile shows 120,000 or so clones, about 86% of them singletons. Per the germline V gene, CDR1 is LGHNA and CDR2 is YNFKEQ. CDR3 size: 14 residues. V lost 0 bases to trimming and J lost 5 bases, with 10 bases between them. The rearrangement links TRBV4-2 to TRBJ1-1; the D is unclear. The source is a man between 65 and 80 years old who had recovered from COVID-19. Material: peripheral blood. CDR3 loop: CASSQESPGTEAFF. CDR3 nucleotides: TGTGCCAGCAGCCAAGAATCGCCGGGGACTGAAGCTTTCTTT.